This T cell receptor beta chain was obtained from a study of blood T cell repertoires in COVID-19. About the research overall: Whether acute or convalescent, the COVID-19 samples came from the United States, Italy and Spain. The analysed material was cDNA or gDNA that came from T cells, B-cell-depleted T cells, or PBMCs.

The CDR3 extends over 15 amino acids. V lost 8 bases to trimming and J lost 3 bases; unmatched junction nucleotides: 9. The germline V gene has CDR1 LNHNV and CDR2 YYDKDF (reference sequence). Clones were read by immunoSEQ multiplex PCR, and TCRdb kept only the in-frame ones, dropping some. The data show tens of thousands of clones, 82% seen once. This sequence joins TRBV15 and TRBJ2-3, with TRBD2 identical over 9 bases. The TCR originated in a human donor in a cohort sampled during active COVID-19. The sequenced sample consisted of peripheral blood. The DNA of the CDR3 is TGTGCCACCCGCCCTTGGGGACTAGCAACAGATACGCAGTATTTT. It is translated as CATRPWGLATDTQYF.